This T cell receptor beta chain was profiled in a study of T cell changes during pregnancy in multiple sclerosis. Only in-frame clones appear in the TCRdb table, and some are missing; sequencing was by immunoSEQ multiplex PCR. The sample shows 44,000 or so clones, 88% of them seen only once. This clone was seen a few times. This TCR derives from a female donor in good health, enrolled as a control in a pregnancy study. The specimen was CD8+ T cells from peripheral blood mononuclear cells, collected after pregnancy.

The DNA for the CDR3 is TGTGCCAGCAGCGCTGGAGACGGGTCCTATAATTCACCCCTCCACTTT. Its protein product is CASSAGDGSYNSPLHF. V usage is TRBV9 and J usage is TRBJ1-6; no firm D call. V was pared by 3 bases and J by 1 base, with 11 bases between. The CDR3 consists of 16 residues. The germline CDR1 and CDR2 sequences are SGDLS and YYNGEE.